A selection of T cell receptor beta chains follows, all from one sample in a study of cytomegalovirus exposure and HLA in healthy donors. Sequencing was performed with immunoSEQ multiplex PCR; in TCRdb, only in-frame clones are kept and a portion is missing. The sample includes approximately 180,000 clones, around 78% of them seen just once. Sample: PBMCs. The receptors derive from a woman aged 45 to 65 in good health and CMV-seropositive. Each CDR3 is given with its conserved first and last residue. The order of the fields is J gene, V gene, clone size, D gene, CDR3 protein, CDR3 DNA. The D gene is left open where the match is weak. Clone size is given for some rows only: seen once, a few or many times, or a class if the clone is expanded.

TRBJ2-1	TRBV6-4	once	NA	CASSLEGAYNEQFF	TGTGCCAGCAGTCTAGAGGGGGCCTACAATGAGCAGTTCTTC
TRBJ1-1	TRBV10-3	NA	TRBD1	CAISSGATGVNTEAFF	TGTGCCATCAGTTCCGGAGCGACAGGGGTGAACACTGAAGCTTTCTTT
TRBJ1-5	TRBV19	NA	TRBD1	CASSSQGIWDQPQHF	TGTGCCAGTAGCTCACAGGGGATATGGGATCAGCCCCAGCATTTT
TRBJ2-3	TRBV30	once	TRBD1	CAWSALTGASTDTQYF	TGTGCCTGGAGTGCCCTGACAGGGGCTAGCACAGATACGCAGTATTTT
TRBJ2-6	TRBV15	once	NA	CATSRDFGGGPGANVLTF	TGTGCCACCAGCAGAGATTTCGGAGGGGGCCCTGGGGCCAACGTCCTGACTTTC
TRBJ1-4	TRBV9	few	NA	CASSPSEKLFF	TGTGCCAGCTCCCCCTCTGAAAAACTGTTTTTT
TRBJ1-2	TRBV5-1	NA	NA	CASSPRSTREGYGYTF	TGCGCCAGCAGCCCTCGATCGACGAGGGAAGGCTATGGCTACACCTTC
TRBJ2-1	TRBV6-4	few	NA	CASSTGKLVGVDEQFF	TGTGCCAGCAGTACAGGGAAGCTTGTCGGAGTTGATGAGCAGTTCTTC
TRBJ1-6	TRBV30	NA	NA	CAWSTTGYNSPLHF	TGTGCCTGGAGTACGACAGGATATAATTCACCCCTCCACTTT
TRBJ1-2	TRBV19	once	TRBD1	CASSIGIAPGQVAMGYTF	TGTGCCAGTAGTATAGGGATAGCTCCGGGACAGGTGGCGATGGGCTACACCTTC
TRBJ2-1	TRBV2	NA	TRBD2	CASGRLLAGTNEQFF	TGTGCCAGCGGTAGGTTACTAGCGGGGACGAATGAGCAGTTCTTC
TRBJ2-1	TRBV30	NA	TRBD2	CAWTTLAGYYNEQFF	TGTGCCTGGACCACCCTAGCGGGGTACTACAATGAGCAGTTCTTC
TRBJ1-4	TRBV6-1	NA	NA	CASTPHSPNEKLFF	TGTGCCAGCACCCCACACAGCCCTAATGAAAAACTGTTTTTT
TRBJ2-7	TRBV9	NA	NA	CASSASSLGEQYF	TGTGCCAGCAGCGCCAGCTCCCTAGGCGAGCAGTACTTC
TRBJ2-2	TRBV18	NA	TRBD2	CASSPEIAGLWFTGELFF	TGTGCCAGCTCACCGGAAATAGCGGGGCTCTGGTTCACCGGGGAGCTGTTTTTT
TRBJ2-6	TRBV7-3	NA	TRBD1	CASSAGGPGANVLTF	TGTGCCAGCAGCGCAGGGGGCCCTGGGGCCAACGTCCTGACTTTC
TRBJ1-5	TRBV9	NA	NA	CASSVGGSPNQPQHF	TGTGCCAGCAGCGTAGGGGGCAGCCCCAATCAGCCCCAGCATTTT
TRBJ2-7	TRBV7-8	NA	NA	CASSPGRASSYEQYF	TGTGCCAGCTCCCCGGGCAGGGCGAGCTCCTACGAGCAGTACTTC
TRBJ1-2	TRBV29-1	NA	NA	CSVEPAGARYGYTF	TGCAGCGTTGAACCGGCAGGGGCAAGATATGGCTACACCTTC
TRBJ1-5	TRBV27	NA	TRBD1	CARLRGPNQPQHF	TGTGCCCGTTTGAGGGGGCCAAATCAGCCCCAGCATTTT
TRBJ1-4	TRBV5-1	NA	TRBD1	CASSQGQNNEKLFF	TGCGCCAGCAGTCAGGGACAGAATAATGAAAAACTGTTTTTT
TRBJ2-3	TRBV4-2	NA	TRBD2	CASSGLAGITDTQYF	TGTGCCAGCAGCGGATTAGCGGGGATCACAGATACGCAGTATTTT
TRBJ2-2	TRBV5-5	once	NA	CASSLGRNTGELFF	TGTGCCAGCAGCTTGGGCAGAAACACCGGGGAGCTGTTTTTT
TRBJ2-5	TRBV10-3	NA	TRBD2	CAISETSGGFQETQYF	TGTGCCATCAGTGAGACTAGCGGGGGGTTCCAAGAGACCCAGTACTTC
TRBJ1-5	TRBV5-4	NA	TRBD1	CASSSGTGNQPQHF	TGTGCCAGCAGCTCCGGGACAGGCAATCAGCCCCAGCATTTT
TRBJ1-2	TRBV25-1	NA	TRBD1	CASSDLGQGGSGYTF	TGTGCCAGCAGTGATCTCGGACAGGGGGGGAGCGGCTACACCTTC
TRBJ1-2	TRBV13	NA	TRBD1	CASSLVGDRVHGYTF	TGTGCCAGCAGCTTAGTCGGGGACAGAGTCCACGGCTACACCTTC
TRBJ1-6	TRBV30	few	NA	CASGQRNSPLHF	TGTGCCTCTGGACAGCGGAATTCACCCCTCCACTTT
TRBJ2-1	TRBV27	NA	NA	CASSSSGSYNEQFF	TGTGCCAGCAGTTCCTCGGGCTCCTACAATGAGCAGTTCTTC
TRBJ2-5	TRBV6-6	NA	NA	CASTLGLAYVETQYF	TGTGCCAGCACCCTGGGACTGGCTTACGTGGAGACCCAGTACTTC
TRBJ2-1	TRBV5-1	once	TRBD1	CASSLWTGGNEQFF	TGCGCCAGCAGCTTGTGGACAGGGGGAAATGAGCAGTTCTTC
TRBJ1-6	TRBV6-5	NA	TRBD1	CASSSNKGQVNSPLHF	TGTGCCAGCAGTTCGAATAAGGGACAGGTGAATTCACCCCTCCACTTT
TRBJ2-7	TRBV15	NA	TRBD2	CATSIFSGARREQYF	TGTGCCACCAGCATCTTCAGCGGGGCTCGGAGAGAGCAGTACTTC